One T cell receptor beta chain is described in this entry. This entry is derived from a study of blood T cell repertoires in COVID-19. The table came from immunoSEQ multiplex PCR; TCRdb's copy has only in-frame clones and leaves some out. The data contain under 300,000 clones, about 90% of them singletons. The junction had 8 bases not matched to a gene; V was cut back by 4 bases and J by 2 bases. The germline gives CDR1 MDHEN, CDR2 SYDVKM. The CDR3 has 16 residues. The chain links TRBV28 to TRBJ2-3; 8 bases align to TRBD2. This TCR came from a woman younger than 30 who had recovered from COVID-19. The sample was PBMCs or T cells enriched from blood (not recorded which). CDR3 loop: CASSYVAGSYTDTQYF. The CDR3, as DNA: TGTGCCAGCAGTTACGTAGCGGGATCATACACAGATACGCAGTATTTT.